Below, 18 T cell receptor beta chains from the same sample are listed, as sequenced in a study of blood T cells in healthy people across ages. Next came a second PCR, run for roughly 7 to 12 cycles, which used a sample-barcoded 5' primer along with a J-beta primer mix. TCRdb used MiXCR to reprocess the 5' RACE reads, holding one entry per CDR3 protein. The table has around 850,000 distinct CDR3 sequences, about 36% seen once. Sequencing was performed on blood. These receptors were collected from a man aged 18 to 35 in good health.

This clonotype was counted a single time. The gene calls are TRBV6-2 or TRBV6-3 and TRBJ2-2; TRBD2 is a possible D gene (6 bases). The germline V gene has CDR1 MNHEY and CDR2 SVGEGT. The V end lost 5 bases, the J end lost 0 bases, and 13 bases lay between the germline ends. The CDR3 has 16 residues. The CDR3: CASSGDFYANTGELFF. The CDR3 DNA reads TGTGCCAGCAGTGGGGACTTTTACGCGAACACCGGGGAGCTGTTTTTT.

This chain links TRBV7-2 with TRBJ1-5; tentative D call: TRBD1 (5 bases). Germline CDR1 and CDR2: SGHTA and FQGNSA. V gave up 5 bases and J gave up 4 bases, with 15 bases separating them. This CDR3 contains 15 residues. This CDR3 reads CASSPSGGANQPQHF. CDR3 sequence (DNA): TGTGCCAGCAGCCCCAGTGGGGGAGCGAATCAGCCCCAGCATTTT.

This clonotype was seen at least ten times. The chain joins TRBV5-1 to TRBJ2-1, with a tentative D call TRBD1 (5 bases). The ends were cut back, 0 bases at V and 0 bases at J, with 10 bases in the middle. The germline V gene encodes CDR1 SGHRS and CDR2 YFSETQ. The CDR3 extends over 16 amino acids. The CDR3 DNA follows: TGCGCCAGCAGCTTGGAAGGGGCCAGCTCCTACAATGAGCAGTTCTTC. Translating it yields CASSLEGASSYNEQFF.

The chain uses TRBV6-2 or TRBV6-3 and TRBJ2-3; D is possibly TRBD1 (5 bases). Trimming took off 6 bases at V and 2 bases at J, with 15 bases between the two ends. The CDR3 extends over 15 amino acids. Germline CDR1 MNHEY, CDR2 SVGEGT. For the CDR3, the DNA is TGTGCCAGCAGCTTACAGGTGATTGTCACAGATACGCAGTATTTT. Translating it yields CASSLQVIVTDTQYF.

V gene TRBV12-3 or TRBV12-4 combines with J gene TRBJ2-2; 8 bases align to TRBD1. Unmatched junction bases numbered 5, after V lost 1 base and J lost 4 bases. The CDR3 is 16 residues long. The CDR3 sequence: CASSLVRTGRTGELFF. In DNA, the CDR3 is TGTGCCAGCAGTTTAGTTCGGACAGGGCGCACCGGGGAGCTGTTTTTT.

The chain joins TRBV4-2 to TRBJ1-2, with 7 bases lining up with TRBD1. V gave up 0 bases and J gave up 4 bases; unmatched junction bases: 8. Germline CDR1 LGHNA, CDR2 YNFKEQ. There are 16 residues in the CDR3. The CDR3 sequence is CASSQDLRDSLYGYTF. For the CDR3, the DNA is TGTGCCAGCAGCCAAGATCTTAGGGACAGCCTCTATGGCTACACCTTC.

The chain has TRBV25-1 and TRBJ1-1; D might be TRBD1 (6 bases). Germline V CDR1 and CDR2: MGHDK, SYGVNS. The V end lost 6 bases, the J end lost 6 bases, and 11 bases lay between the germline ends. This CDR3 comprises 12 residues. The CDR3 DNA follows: TGTGCCAGCAGAACAGGGTTCTCTGAAGCTTTCTTT. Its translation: CASRTGFSEAFF.

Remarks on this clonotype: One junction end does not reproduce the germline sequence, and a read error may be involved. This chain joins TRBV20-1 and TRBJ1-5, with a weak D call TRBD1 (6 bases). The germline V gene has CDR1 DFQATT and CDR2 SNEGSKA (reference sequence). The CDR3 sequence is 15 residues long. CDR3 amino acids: CSTRESGEYNQPQHF. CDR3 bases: TGCAGTACTAGAGAGTCAGGGGAATACAATCAGCCCCAGCATTTT.

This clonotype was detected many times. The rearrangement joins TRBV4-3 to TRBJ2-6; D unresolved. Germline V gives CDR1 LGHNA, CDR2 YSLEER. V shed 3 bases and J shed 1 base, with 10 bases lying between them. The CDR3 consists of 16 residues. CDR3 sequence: CASSHPLGSGANVLTF. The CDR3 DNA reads TGCGCCAGCAGCCATCCCTTGGGTTCTGGGGCCAACGTCCTGACTTTC.

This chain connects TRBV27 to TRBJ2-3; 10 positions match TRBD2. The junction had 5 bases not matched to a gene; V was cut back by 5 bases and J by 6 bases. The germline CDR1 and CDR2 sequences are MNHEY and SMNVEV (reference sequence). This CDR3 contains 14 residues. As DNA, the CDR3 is TGTGCCAGCAGTCTGGGACTAGCGTCGGATACGCAGTATTTT. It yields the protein CASSLGLASDTQYF.

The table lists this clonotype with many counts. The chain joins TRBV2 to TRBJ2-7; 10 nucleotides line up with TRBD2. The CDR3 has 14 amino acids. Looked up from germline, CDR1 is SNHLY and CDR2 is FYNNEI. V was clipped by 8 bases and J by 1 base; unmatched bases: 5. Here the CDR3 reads CASALAGVSYEQYF. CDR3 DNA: TGTGCCAGCGCCCTAGCGGGGGTTTCCTACGAGCAGTACTTC.

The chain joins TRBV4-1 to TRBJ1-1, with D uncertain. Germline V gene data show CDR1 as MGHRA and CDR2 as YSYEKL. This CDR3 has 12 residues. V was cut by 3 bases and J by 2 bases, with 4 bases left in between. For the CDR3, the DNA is TGCGCCAGCAGCCATTTTAACACTGAAGCTTTCTTT. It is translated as CASSHFNTEAFF.

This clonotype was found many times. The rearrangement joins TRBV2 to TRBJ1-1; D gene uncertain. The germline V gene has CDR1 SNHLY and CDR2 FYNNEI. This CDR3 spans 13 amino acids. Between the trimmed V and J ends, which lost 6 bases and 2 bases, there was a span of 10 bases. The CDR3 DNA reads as TGTGCCAGCAGCGTTATACAAAACACTGAAGCTTTCTTT. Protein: CASSVIQNTEAFF.

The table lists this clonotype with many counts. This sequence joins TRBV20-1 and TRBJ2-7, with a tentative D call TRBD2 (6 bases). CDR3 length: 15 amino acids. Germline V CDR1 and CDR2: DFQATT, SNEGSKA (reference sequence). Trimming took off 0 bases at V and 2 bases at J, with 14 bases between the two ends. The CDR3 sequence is CSARDWSGRTYEQYF. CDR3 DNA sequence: TGCAGTGCTAGAGACTGGAGCGGGCGAACCTACGAGCAGTACTTC.

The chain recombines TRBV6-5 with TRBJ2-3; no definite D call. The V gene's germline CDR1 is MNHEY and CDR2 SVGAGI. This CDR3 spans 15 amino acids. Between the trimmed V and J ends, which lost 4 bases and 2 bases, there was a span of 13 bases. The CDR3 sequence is CASSFTTGHTDTQYF. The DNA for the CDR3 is TGTGCCAGCAGTTTCACAACCGGCCACACAGATACGCAGTATTTT.

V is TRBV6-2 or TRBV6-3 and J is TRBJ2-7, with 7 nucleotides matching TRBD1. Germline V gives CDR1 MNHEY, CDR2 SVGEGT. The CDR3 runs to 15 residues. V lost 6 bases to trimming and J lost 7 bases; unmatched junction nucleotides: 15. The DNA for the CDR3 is TGTGCCAGCAGATCAGGGGGACGAATCTACAATGAGCAGTACTTC. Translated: CASRSGGRIYNEQYF.

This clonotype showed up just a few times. The CDR3 DNA is TGCGCCAGCAGCCGTAACAGGGCCACCATGAACACTGAAGCTTTCTTT. This gives the protein CASSRNRATMNTEAFF. The chain joins TRBV4-3 to TRBJ1-1; tentative D call: TRBD1 (6 bases). Trimming left V 4 bases short and J 0 bases short, with 15 bases between. In germline, CDR1 is LGHNA, CDR2 YSLEER. The CDR3 totals 16 residues.

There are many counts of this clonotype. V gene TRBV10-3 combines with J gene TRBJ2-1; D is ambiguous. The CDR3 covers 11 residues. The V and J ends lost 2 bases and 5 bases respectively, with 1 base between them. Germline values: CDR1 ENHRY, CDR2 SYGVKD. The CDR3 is CAISEDNEQFF. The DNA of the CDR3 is TGTGCCATCAGTGAGGACAATGAGCAGTTCTTC.